Below, one T cell receptor (beta chain) is given with its context. This clonotype was seen only a few times. Which antigen it targets is not known. Base qualities were left out, and no much larger clone turns up one base away. The data stem from a study of T cells after yellow fever vaccination (dated by TCRdb to the late 2010s). Looking at the study overall: The SMART-Seq v4 Ultra Low Input RNA kit was used to prepare libraries from fractions with low cell numbers. Two healthy male donors, one aged 18 to 29 and one aged 30 to 39 years, were included in the cohort. Blood samples were taken at several timepoints before and after primary and secondary immunization, and bulk PBMC replicates and cell subsets were isolated. Bulk TCR alpha and beta repertoires were sequenced longitudinally to track T-cell clones before and after primary and booster YFV17D yellow fever vaccination. The study at large found these results: The secondary T-cell response was found to be weaker but faster than the primary response, with a peak reached on day 5 rather than on day 15. Most clones expanded after primary vaccination were re-detected after the booster (almost 98% of CD4 and more than 70% of CD8), suggesting broad memory maintenance. Computational filtering was required because FACS-sorted repertoires could contain abundant contaminating clonotypes from the bulk population. A small share of clonotypes occurred in both CD4 and CD8 compartments, likely arising from convergent recombination. Only a couple of donors were included in the study, so the extent to which the findings can be generalized is limited.

Synthesis of TCR cDNA relied on 5'RACE template switching, a step that introduced a universal primer site along with unique molecular identifiers. Priming for cDNA synthesis came from both the TCR alpha and TCR beta constant segments. Two PCR steps were used to amplify libraries, with sample barcodes and sequencing adapters being added in the second step. Sequencing of libraries was done on Illumina HiSeq 2500 (2x100 bp) or NovaSeq (2x150 bp). Turning to the authors' computational methods: Demultiplexing of reads and collapsing into UMI consensus sequences were performed with MIGEC, and V(D)J alignment was carried out with MiXCR. Vaccine-responding clonotypes were defined with edgeR using replicate PBMC samples, requiring FDR below 0.01 and a log2 fold change above 5 up to day 15. Each bulk clonotype was labeled CD4 or CD8 based on which sequenced repertoire, CD4 or CD8, contained the clonotype at higher abundance. Using fastp at Q25 and MiXCR, TCRdb reprocessed the public reads and kept productive beta chains. Every CDR3 protein is listed once, alongside the most common genes and DNA of its rows. The V and J calls and clone size come from TCRdb's table, not from the authors' own analysis. The sample data list hundreds of thousands of distinct CDR3 sequences, and approximately 15% of these were observed just once. Over 12% of the sample lies in the top ten.

The treatment or condition label, as the study defines it: live attenuated yellow fever vaccine strain. Two biological replicates of bulk PBMCs were collected at each blood-draw timepoint. A standard Ficoll-Paque protocol was used to isolate PBMCs from peripheral blood. TriZol was used to extract RNA from bulk PBMCs, CD4 and CD8 fractions, and dextramer-positive and dextramer-negative fractions. The source was PBMCs, collected on the day of the yellow fever booster vaccination. The TCR sequence derives from a man between 25 and 39 years old who received the YFV17D yellow fever vaccine.

The nucleotides read TGTGCCTTGGGGACTAGCTCAGCCGGGGAGCTGTTTTTT. It encodes CALGTSSAGELFF. The rearrangement joined TRBV10-3 to TRBJ2-2, with TRBD2 identical over 9 junction bases. The CDR3 numbers 13 residues from cysteine through phenylalanine. The sequence is cut down to CDR3 DNA, 39 bases in frame from base 1. Trimming takes 11 bases off V and 6 bases off J; junction bases not matched to a gene: 7. As encoded in the germline V gene, CDR1 is ENHRY while CDR2 is SYGVKD.